The TCR beta chain under discussion was sequenced for a study of blood T cells in healthy people across ages. Study-level information: Template-switching capture recovered about one barcoded beta molecule per two T cells. Overall study results and limits: Per million T cells, TCR beta diversity dropped about linearly as age rose.

Donors were healthy Caucasian individuals from Russia aged about 6 to 100. Drawing of peripheral blood yielded approximately 10 milliliters from each donor. This clonotype was detected a few times. No antigen is known for it. PCR was performed a second time for roughly 7 to 11 cycles using a sample-barcoded 5' primer and a J-beta primer mix. Via MiXCR, TCRdb re-called the 5' RACE reads, giving one row per CDR3 protein. The sample records fewer than 1.5 million distinct CDR3 sequences, around 42% being singletons. Sequences were obtained from blood. The sequence was obtained from a woman aged 18-35 years in good health.

The DNA of the CDR3 is TGTGCCAGCAGCTTAGGAGTCTTCGACCCCGATGAGCAGTTCTTC. Amino acid sequence: CASSLGVFDPDEQFF. The chain combines TRBV7-9 with TRBJ2-1; D ambiguous. V was clipped by 1 base and J by 8 bases, with 15 bases between them. CDR3 size: 15 residues. Germline values: CDR1 SEHNR, CDR2 FQNEAQ (reference sequence).